The 26 T cell receptor beta chains below come from one sample, sequenced in a study of shared clonotypes between healthy human individuals. Sequencing was performed with immunoSEQ multiplex PCR; in TCRdb, only in-frame clones are kept and a portion is missing. The sample includes around 2.1 million clones, approximately 94% seen only once; the top ten take roughly 1.7%. The naive CD8 population came from CD45RO-negative cells selected for CCR7, without terminally differentiated effector memory CD45RA+ cells. Sequenced: naive CD8+ T cells from PBMCs. The receptors originated from a man aged 18 to 29 in good health. Some clones in this sample may be carry-over from other donors' samples.

The chain couples TRBV4-2 to TRBJ1-2, with a tentative D call TRBD1 (5 bases). The CDR3 contains 17 residues. V lost 2 bases and J lost 1, with 17 bases in between. Germline V CDR1 and CDR2: LGHNA, YNFKEQ. CDR3 bases: TGTGCCAGCAGCCAACATGCCGGGACGCAGGTTAACTATGGCTACACCTTC. It translates to CASSQHAGTQVNYGYTF.

The V and J genes are TRBV5-6 and TRBJ1-5; no clear D. There are 17 residues in the CDR3. Germline CDR1 reads SGHDT; CDR2 reads YYEEEE. V lost 1 base, J lost 2 bases, and 16 bases lay in between. The chain's CDR3 is CASSLTFGIDGNQPQHF. The DNA of the CDR3 is TGTGCCAGCAGCTTGACTTTCGGGATCGACGGCAATCAGCCCCAGCATTTT.

The rearrangement joins TRBV6-5 to TRBJ2-5; TRBD1 matches at 9 bases. The V gene's germline CDR1 is MNHEY and CDR2 SVGAGI. Trimming at V came to 8 bases and at J to 2 bases, leaving 3 bases not matched to a gene. CDR3 length: 13 amino acids. The CDR3 protein is CASGDREQETQYF. Here the CDR3 DNA reads TGTGCCAGCGGGGACAGGGAACAAGAGACCCAGTACTTC.

This rearrangement joins TRBV6-5 to TRBJ1-1, with a possible D match to TRBD1 (6 bases). Germline V gene sequence: CDR1 MNHEY, CDR2 SVGAGI. The V end lost 2 bases, the J end lost 2 bases, and 9 bases lay between the germline ends. The CDR3 extends over 14 amino acids. Written as DNA, the CDR3 is TGTGCCAGCAGTTACGGGGGACAAAACACTGAAGCTTTCTTT. Translating gives CASSYGGQNTEAFF.

The rearrangement joins TRBV6-5 to TRBJ1-2, with 9 bases lining up with TRBD1. V gave up 6 bases and J gave up 3 bases; unmatched junction bases: 5. The CDR3 length is 14 residues. From germline, CDR1 is MNHEY and CDR2 SVGAGI. CDR3 nucleotide sequence: TGTGCCAGCAGAGAACGGGACAGGGACTATGGCTACACCTTC. Encoded protein: CASRERDRDYGYTF.

The J gene is TRBJ1-2, the V gene TRBV7-9; tentative D call: TRBD1 (5 bases). CDR3 size: 15 residues. V was cut by 0 bases and J by 5 bases, with 13 bases left in between. Germline values: CDR1 SEHNR, CDR2 FQNEAQ (reference sequence). CDR3 DNA: TGTGCCAGCAGCTTAGCGTTGGCAGGGCCGTATGGCTACACCTTC. As protein: CASSLALAGPYGYTF.

The gene calls are TRBV9 and TRBJ1-3; D gene ambiguous. V lost 0 bases to trimming and J lost 0 bases, with 10 bases between them. The CDR3 is 16 amino acids. Germline V gene data show CDR1 as SGDLS and CDR2 as YYNGEE. The DNA of the CDR3 is TGTGCCAGCAGCGTAGGGGATTGGGTCTCTGGAAACACCATATATTTT. It translates to CASSVGDWVSGNTIYF.

This chain uses TRBV10-2 with TRBJ2-2; 8 bases agree with TRBD2. The germline gives CDR1 WSHSY, CDR2 SAAADI. CDR3 length: 16 amino acids. Germline trimming cut 6 bases from V and 6 bases from J; bases unmatched to any gene: 12. The CDR3: CASSPSGSGFSGELFF. Written as DNA, the CDR3 is TGCGCCAGCAGCCCCAGCGGGAGTGGCTTTTCCGGGGAGCTGTTTTTT.

This chain joins TRBV7-9 and TRBJ1-2, with TRBD1 as a possible D gene (6 bases). Germline CDR1 and CDR2: SEHNR and FQNEAQ (reference sequence). The CDR3 runs to 15 residues. V was shortened by 5 bases and J by 8 bases, with 21 bases between the two germline ends. CDR3 sequence: CASSHQQGPFLGYTF. The CDR3 DNA sequence: TGTGCCAGCAGCCATCAACAGGGTCCCTTCCTAGGCTACACCTTC.

The CDR3 DNA reads as TGTGCCAGCGGTGGGGGGCCTGAAGCTTTCTTT. Protein product: CASGGGPEAFF. The chain carries TRBV25-1 and TRBJ1-1; tentative D call: TRBD1 (6 bases). Trimming stripped 8 bases from V and 6 bases from J, with 10 bases between. Looked up from germline, CDR1 is MGHDK and CDR2 is SYGVNS. CDR3 length: 11 amino acids.

This clone was seen a few times. V gene TRBV6-6 combines with J gene TRBJ1-2; D ambiguous. The CDR3 is 14 amino acids. Germline CDR1 MNHNY, CDR2 SVGAGI (reference sequence). The V end was cut by 2 bases, the J end by 1 base, with 8 bases between. The CDR3 is CASSYETGNYGYTF. The CDR3 DNA reads TGTGCCAGCAGTTACGAAACGGGTAACTATGGCTACACCTTC.

The chain uses TRBV13 and TRBJ2-7; 8 bases agree with TRBD1. The V and J ends lost 3 bases and 12 bases, in that order; junction bases with no gene match: 7. The CDR3 runs to 12 residues. CDR1 is PRHDT, CDR2 FYEKMQ, per germline (reference sequence). The CDR3 nucleotides are TGTGCCAGCAGCTTGGTATCGGACAGGGCGTACTTC. Protein sequence: CASSLVSDRAYF.

J is TRBJ1-5 and V is TRBV19; TRBD1 agrees at 8 bases. Looked up from germline, CDR1 is LNHDA and CDR2 is SQIVND (reference sequence). The CDR3 sequence is 15 residues long. V was clipped by 8 bases and J by 6 bases; unmatched bases: 12. This CDR3 is CASLLTGVMGQPQHF. The CDR3 nucleotides read TGTGCCAGTCTGCTGACAGGGGTTATGGGTCAGCCCCAGCATTTT.

The genes are TRBV6-5 and TRBJ2-7; D unresolved. The germline V gene encodes CDR1 MNHEY and CDR2 SVGAGI. V was cut by 0 bases and J by 4 bases, with 13 bases left in between. The CDR3 length is 15 residues. CDR3 sequence: CASSYSPGEGYEQYF. The CDR3 DNA is TGTGCCAGCAGTTACTCGCCAGGCGAAGGGTACGAGCAGTACTTC.

The gene calls are TRBV5-6 and TRBJ1-4; TRBD1 is a possible D gene (6 bases). This CDR3 is 16 amino acids long. V lost 4 bases to trimming and J lost 2 bases, with 15 bases between them. CDR1 is SGHDT and CDR2 is YYEEEE in the germline V gene. The CDR3 region is CASSRDRLGTNEKLFF. In DNA form, the CDR3 reads TGTGCCAGCAGCCGTGACAGGTTGGGGACTAATGAAAAACTGTTTTTT.

The chain is built from TRBV11-2 and TRBJ1-2; TRBD1 matches 8 bases. The V segment lost 1 base and the J segment 1 base; nucleotides outside the gene matches: 11. CDR1 is SGHAT, CDR2 FQNNGV, per germline. This CDR3 spans 18 amino acids. DNA of the CDR3: TGTGCCAGCAGCTTAGGGCAGGGGGCCGGGCGTATTAACTATGGCTACACCTTC. This sequence encodes CASSLGQGAGRINYGYTF. The full variable domain, in which reference TRBV11-2 and TRBJ1-2 provide the parts outside the CDR3, is EAGVAQSPRYKIIEKRQSVAFWCNPISGHATLYWYQQILGQGPKLLIQFQNNGVVDDSQLPKDRFSAERLKGVDSTLKIQPAKLEDSAVYLCASSLGQGAGRINYGYTFGSGTRLTVV.

V usage is TRBV7-8 and J usage is TRBJ2-7; D unclear. V dropped 5 bases and J dropped 7 bases, with 21 bases sitting between them. Germline CDR1 is SGHVS and CDR2 is FQNEAQ. The CDR3 consists of 15 residues. This chain's CDR3 is CASSHKPVPSTEQYF. The CDR3 DNA sequence: TGTGCCAGCAGCCACAAGCCGGTCCCCTCTACGGAGCAGTACTTC.

The gene calls are TRBV4-1 and TRBJ2-1; TRBD2 might be the D (5 bases). Germline CDR1 is MGHRA and CDR2 is YSYEKL. V was pared by 0 bases and J by 7 bases, with 19 bases between. The CDR3 spans 17 residues. CDR3 DNA: TGCGCCAGCAGCCAAGACGGGGTGGCGCCCCTTTGGAATGAGCAGTTCTTC. It translates to CASSQDGVAPLWNEQFF.

The CDR3 DNA sequence: TGTGCCAGCAGCTCTGGGGCAAAGCTACGAGAGCAGTACTTC. This encodes CASSSGAKLREQYF. This chain uses TRBV7-9 with TRBJ2-7; a weak D match, TRBD1 (5 bases). Trimming left V 4 bases short and J 7 bases short, with 17 bases between. This CDR3 spans 14 amino acids. Germline values: CDR1 SEHNR, CDR2 FQNEAQ (reference sequence).

V and J are TRBV5-1 and TRBJ2-1, with 8 bases aligning to TRBD2. The CDR3 loop spans 15 amino acids. Trimming removed 1 base from V and 8 bases from J; junction bases left unmatched: 8. The germline V gene encodes CDR1 SGHRS and CDR2 YFSETQ. CDR3 DNA: TGCGCCAGCAGCTTGAGGGCCGGGAGGGCCGATGAGCAGTTCTTC. It codes for CASSLRAGRADEQFF.

The chain joins TRBV5-1 to TRBJ1-3; TRBD1 matches 8 bases. V was clipped by 1 base and J by 3 bases; unmatched bases: 6. The CDR3 has 16 residues. CDR1 is SGHRS, CDR2 YFSETQ, per germline. Here the CDR3 DNA reads TGCGCCAGCAGCTTGAAAGCAGGGGGCAATGGAAACACCATATATTTT. Its translation is CASSLKAGGNGNTIYF.

The chain has TRBV9 and TRBJ1-2; D is perhaps TRBD1 (5 bases). The germline V gene encodes CDR1 SGDLS and CDR2 YYNGEE. The CDR3 is made up of 15 amino acids. Trimming took off 0 bases at V and 4 bases at J, with 13 bases between the two ends. This CDR3 is CASSVVDGGFYGYTF. The CDR3 nucleotides read TGTGCCAGCAGCGTAGTAGACGGGGGGTTCTATGGCTACACCTTC.

As concerns this clone: A read error may account for a junction end that differs from germline. The chain uses TRBV11-2 and TRBJ2-1; no clear D. The CDR3 is 11 residues long. Germline V gives CDR1 SGHAT, CDR2 FQNNGV. DNA for the CDR3: TGTGCCAGCAGCTCCGACAATGAGCAGTTCTTC. Translation gives CASSSDNEQFF. The whole variable domain, remainder taken from reference TRBV11-2 and TRBJ2-1, is EAGVAQSPRYKIIEKRQSVAFWCNPISGHATLYWYQQILGQGPKLLIQFQNNGVVDDSQLPKDRFSAERLKGVDSTLKIQPAKLEDSAVYLCASSSDNEQFFGPGTRLTVL.

In this sample, this clone turned up once. CDR3 residues: CASSQDLKSGTSGRAKETQYF. The CDR3 DNA follows: TGCGCCAGCAGCCAAGATTTGAAGTCCGGGACTAGCGGGAGGGCCAAAGAGACCCAGTACTTC. The J gene is TRBJ2-5, the V gene TRBV4-1, with TRBD2 identical over 16 bases. This CDR3 spans 21 amino acids. V shed 0 bases and J 3 bases; nucleotides not matched to a gene: 13. The germline gives CDR1 MGHRA, CDR2 YSYEKL.

The chain uses TRBV6-5 and TRBJ2-7; perhaps D is TRBD1 or TRBD2 (5 bases each). This CDR3 region has 12 residues. The germline V and J ends were trimmed by 6 bases and 1 base, with 7 bases remaining between them. Germline V gene sequence: CDR1 MNHEY, CDR2 SVGAGI. The CDR3 coding sequence is TGTGCCAGCAGGGGACGGTCCTACGAGCAGTACTTC. Translating it yields CASRGRSYEQYF.

The chain joins TRBV27 to TRBJ2-7; weak D call: TRBD1 (6 bases). CDR1 is MNHEY and CDR2 is SMNVEV in the germline V gene (reference sequence). The V gene lost 4 bases and the J gene lost 1 base, with 14 bases spanning the gap. The CDR3 extends over 15 amino acids. This CDR3 is CASSSTGFRSYEQYF. In nucleotides, the CDR3 is TGTGCCAGCAGTTCAACAGGGTTTAGGTCCTACGAGCAGTACTTC.